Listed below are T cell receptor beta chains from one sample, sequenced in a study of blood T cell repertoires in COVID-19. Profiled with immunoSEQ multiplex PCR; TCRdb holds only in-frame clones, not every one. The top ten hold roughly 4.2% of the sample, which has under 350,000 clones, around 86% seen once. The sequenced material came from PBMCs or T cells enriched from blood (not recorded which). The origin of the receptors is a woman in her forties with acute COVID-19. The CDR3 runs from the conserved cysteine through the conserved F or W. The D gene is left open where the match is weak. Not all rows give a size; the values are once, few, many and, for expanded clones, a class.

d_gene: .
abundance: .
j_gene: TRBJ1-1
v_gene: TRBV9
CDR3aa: CASSPRGGGNTEAFF
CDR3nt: TGTGCCAGCAGCCCCCGGGGGGGCGGTAACACTGAAGCTTTCTTT

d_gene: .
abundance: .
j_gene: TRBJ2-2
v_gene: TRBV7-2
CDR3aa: CASSLGLNTGELFF
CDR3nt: TGTGCCAGCAGCTTAGGGCTGAACACCGGGGAGCTGTTTTTT

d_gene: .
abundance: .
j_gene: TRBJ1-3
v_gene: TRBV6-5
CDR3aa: CASSRQDLSGNTIYF
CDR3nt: TGTGCCAGCTCCCGACAGGACCTCTCTGGAAACACCATATATTTT

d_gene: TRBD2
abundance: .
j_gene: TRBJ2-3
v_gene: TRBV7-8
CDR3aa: CASSPRTSGGPTDTQYF
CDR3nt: TGTGCCAGCAGCCCTCGGACTAGCGGGGGGCCCACAGATACGCAGTATTTT

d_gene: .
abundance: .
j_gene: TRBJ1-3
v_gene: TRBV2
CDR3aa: CASKVVQGADTIYF
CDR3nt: TGTGCCAGCAAAGTGGTACAGGGAGCGGACACCATATATTTT

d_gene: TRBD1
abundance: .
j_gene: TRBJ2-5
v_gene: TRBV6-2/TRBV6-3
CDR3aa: CASSYSTDRGTLKTQYF
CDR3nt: TGTGCCAGCAGTTACTCGACGGACAGGGGGACGTTGAAGACCCAGTACTTC

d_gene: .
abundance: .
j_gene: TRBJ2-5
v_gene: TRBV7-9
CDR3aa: CASSFLGGWGETQYF
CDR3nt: TGTGCCAGCAGCTTTTTGGGAGGATGGGGAGAGACCCAGTACTTC

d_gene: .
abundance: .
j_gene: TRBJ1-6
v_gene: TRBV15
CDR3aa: CATSRDQPGANNSPLHF
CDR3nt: TGTGCCACCAGCAGAGATCAGCCAGGGGCGAATAATTCACCCCTCCACTTT

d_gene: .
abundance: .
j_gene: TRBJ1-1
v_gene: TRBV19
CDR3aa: CASSREVPNTEAFF
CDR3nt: TGTGCCAGTAGTAGGGAGGTCCCAAACACTGAAGCTTTCTTT

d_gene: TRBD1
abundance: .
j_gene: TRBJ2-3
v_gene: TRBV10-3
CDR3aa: CAITSDRGLNTQYF
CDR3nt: TGTGCCATCACTTCGGACAGGGGGCTTAATACGCAGTATTTT

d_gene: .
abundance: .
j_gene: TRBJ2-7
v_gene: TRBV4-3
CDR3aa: CASSQRAGAPAFSNEQYF
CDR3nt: TGCGCCAGCAGCCAAAGGGCAGGGGCCCCTGCGTTCTCCAACGAGCAGTACTTC

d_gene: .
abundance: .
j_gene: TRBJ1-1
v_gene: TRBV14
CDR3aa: CASSLGRPNTEAFF
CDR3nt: TGTGCCAGCAGCCTGGGCAGGCCGAACACTGAAGCTTTCTTT

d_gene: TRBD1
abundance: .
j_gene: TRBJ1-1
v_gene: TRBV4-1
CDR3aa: CASSQGRQGGNTEAFF
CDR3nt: TGCGCCAGCAGCCAAGGCAGACAGGGTGGGAACACTGAAGCTTTCTTT

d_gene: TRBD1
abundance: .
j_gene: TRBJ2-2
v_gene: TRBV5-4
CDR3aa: CASSTRQGARTGELFF
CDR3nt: TGTGCCAGCAGCACGCGACAGGGGGCGCGTACCGGGGAGCTGTTTTTT

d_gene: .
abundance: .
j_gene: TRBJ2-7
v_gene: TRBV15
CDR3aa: CATSRGGRRTVGDEQYF
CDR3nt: TGTGCCACCAGCAGAGGGGGGCGGAGGACAGTCGGAGACGAGCAGTACTTC

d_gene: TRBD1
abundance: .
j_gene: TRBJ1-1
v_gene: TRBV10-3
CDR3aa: CAIGDGTGLSNTEAFF
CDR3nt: TGTGCCATCGGCGATGGGACAGGGTTATCGAACACTGAAGCTTTCTTT

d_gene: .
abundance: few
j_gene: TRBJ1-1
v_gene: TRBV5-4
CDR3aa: CASSVGQLNTEAFF
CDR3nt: TGTGCCAGCAGCGTCGGACAATTGAACACTGAAGCTTTCTTT

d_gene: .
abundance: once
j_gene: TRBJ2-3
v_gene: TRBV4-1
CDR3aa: CASSQEGFGDTQYF
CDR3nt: TGCGCCAGCAGCCAAGAGGGCTTTGGAGATACGCAGTATTTT

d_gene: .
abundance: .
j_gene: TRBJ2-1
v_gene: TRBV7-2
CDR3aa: CASSRQTSYNEQFF
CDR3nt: TGTGCCAGCAGCCGCCAAACATCCTACAATGAGCAGTTCTTC

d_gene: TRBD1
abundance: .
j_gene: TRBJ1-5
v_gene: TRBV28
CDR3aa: CASMGTGLSPQHF
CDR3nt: TGTGCCAGCATGGGGACAGGGCTTTCACCCCAGCATTTT

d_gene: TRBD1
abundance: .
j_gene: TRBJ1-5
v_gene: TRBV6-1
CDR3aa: CASSGGLGGQGHQPQHF
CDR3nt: TGTGCCAGCAGTGGGGGTCTCGGGGGACAGGGCCATCAGCCCCAGCATTTT

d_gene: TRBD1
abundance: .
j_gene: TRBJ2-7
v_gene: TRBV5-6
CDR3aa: CASRGTGNYEQYF
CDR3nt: TGTGCCAGCAGGGGGACAGGGAACTACGAGCAGTACTTC

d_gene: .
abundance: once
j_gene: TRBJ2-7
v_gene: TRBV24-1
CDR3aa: CATKPGHNSYEQYF
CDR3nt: TGTGCCACCAAACCTGGACACAATTCCTACGAGCAGTACTTC

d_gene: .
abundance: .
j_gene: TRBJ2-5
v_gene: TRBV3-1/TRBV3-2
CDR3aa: CASSQGSKKETQYF
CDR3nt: TGTGCCAGCAGCCAAGGGTCTAAGAAAGAGACCCAGTACTTC

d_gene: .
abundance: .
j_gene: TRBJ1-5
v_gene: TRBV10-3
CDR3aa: CATAKTGKGQPQHF
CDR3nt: TGTGCCACCGCCAAAACAGGGAAGGGTCAGCCCCAGCATTTT

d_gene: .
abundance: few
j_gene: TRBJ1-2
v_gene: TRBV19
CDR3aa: CASSIKQSYGYTF
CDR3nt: TGTGCCAGTAGTATAAAACAGTCCTATGGCTACACCTTC

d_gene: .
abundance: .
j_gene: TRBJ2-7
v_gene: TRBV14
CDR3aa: CASSHRRGGYFSYEQYF
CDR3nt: TGTGCCAGCAGCCATAGAAGGGGGGGATACTTCTCCTACGAGCAGTACTTC

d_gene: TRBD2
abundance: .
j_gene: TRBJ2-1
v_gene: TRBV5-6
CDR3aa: CASSLAPSGGYNEQFF
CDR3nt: TGTGCCAGCAGCTTGGCTCCTAGCGGGGGGTACAATGAGCAGTTCTTC

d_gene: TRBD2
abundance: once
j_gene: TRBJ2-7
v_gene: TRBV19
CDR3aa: CASSASGSSYEQYF
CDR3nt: TGTGCCAGTAGTGCTAGCGGGTCTTCCTACGAGCAGTACTTC

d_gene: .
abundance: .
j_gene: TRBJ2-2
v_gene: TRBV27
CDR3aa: CASRIGTYNTGELFF
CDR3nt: TGTGCCAGCAGAATCGGGACATACAACACCGGGGAGCTGTTTTTT

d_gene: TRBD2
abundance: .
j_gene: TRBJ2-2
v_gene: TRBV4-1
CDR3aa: CASSPGGSGRISNTGELFF
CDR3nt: TGCGCCAGCAGCCCGGGGGGTAGCGGGAGAATTTCGAACACCGGGGAGCTGTTTTTT

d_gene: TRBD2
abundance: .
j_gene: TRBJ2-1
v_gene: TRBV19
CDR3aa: CASSITSGASDGEFF
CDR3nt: TGTGCCAGTAGTATAACTAGCGGGGCCTCGGATGGAGAGTTCTTC

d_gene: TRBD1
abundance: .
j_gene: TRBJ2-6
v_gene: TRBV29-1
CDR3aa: CSAGQGGGANVLTF
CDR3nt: TGCAGCGCCGGACAGGGTGGTGGGGCCAACGTCCTGACTTTC

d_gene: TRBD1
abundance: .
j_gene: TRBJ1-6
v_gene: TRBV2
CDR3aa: CASGQDRGLNSPLHF
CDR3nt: TGTGCCAGCGGCCAGGACAGGGGACTTAATTCACCCCTCCACTTT

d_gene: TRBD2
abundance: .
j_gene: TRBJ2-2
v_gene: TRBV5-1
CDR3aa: CASSFGTSLFEGQGTGELFF
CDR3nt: TGCGCCAGCAGCTTCGGGACTAGTCTCTTCGAGGGACAAGGGACCGGGGAGCTGTTTTTT

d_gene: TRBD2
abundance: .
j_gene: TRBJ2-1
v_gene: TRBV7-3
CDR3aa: CASSLQTGWLAGPNEQFF
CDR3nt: TGTGCCAGCAGCTTACAAACGGGGTGGTTAGCGGGGCCCAATGAGCAGTTCTTC

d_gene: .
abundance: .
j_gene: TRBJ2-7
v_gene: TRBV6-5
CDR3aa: CASSYRQAGSYEQYF
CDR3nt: TGTGCCAGCAGTTACCGCCAGGCCGGAAGCTACGAGCAGTACTTC

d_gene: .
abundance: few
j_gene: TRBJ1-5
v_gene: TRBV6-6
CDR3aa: CASSRQDQPQHF
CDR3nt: TGTGCCAGCTCCCGACAGGATCAGCCCCAGCATTTT

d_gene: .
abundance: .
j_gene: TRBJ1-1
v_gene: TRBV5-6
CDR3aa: CASTVRVLDTEAFF
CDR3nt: TGTGCCAGCACTGTCAGGGTTTTGGACACTGAAGCTTTCTTT

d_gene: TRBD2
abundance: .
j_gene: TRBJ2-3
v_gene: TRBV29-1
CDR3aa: CSVEALLSGVDTQYF
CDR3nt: TGCAGCGTTGAAGCCCTATTAAGCGGGGTGGATACGCAGTATTTT

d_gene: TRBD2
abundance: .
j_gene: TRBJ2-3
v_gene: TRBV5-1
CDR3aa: CASSLPPSGRANTDTQYF
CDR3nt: TGCGCCAGCAGCTTGCCCCCTAGCGGGAGAGCGAACACAGATACGCAGTATTTT

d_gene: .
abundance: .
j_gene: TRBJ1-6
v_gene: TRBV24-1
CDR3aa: CATSQGGEVGSPLHF
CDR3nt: TGTGCCACCAGTCAAGGAGGGGAGGTTGGATCACCCCTCCACTTT

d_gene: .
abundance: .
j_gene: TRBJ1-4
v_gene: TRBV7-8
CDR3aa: CASSRQATNEKLFF
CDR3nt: TGTGCCAGCAGCAGACAGGCAACTAATGAAAAACTGTTTTTT

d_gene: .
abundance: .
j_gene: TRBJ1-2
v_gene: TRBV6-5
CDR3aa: CASSLNPGHNYGYTF
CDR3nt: TGTGCCAGCAGTTTAAACCCGGGACACAACTATGGCTACACCTTC

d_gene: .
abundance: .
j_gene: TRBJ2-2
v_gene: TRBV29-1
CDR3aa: CSVDRSNTGELFF
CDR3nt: TGCAGCGTTGATAGATCCAACACCGGGGAGCTGTTTTTT

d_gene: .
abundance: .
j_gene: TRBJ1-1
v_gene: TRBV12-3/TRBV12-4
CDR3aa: CASRGGGRTEAFF
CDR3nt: TGTGCCAGCAGAGGGGGGGGGCGCACTGAAGCTTTCTTT

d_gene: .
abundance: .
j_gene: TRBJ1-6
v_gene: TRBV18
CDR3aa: CASSSQTVETPNSPLHF
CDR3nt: TGTGCCAGCTCATCGCAGACAGTGGAGACCCCAAATTCACCCCTCCACTTT

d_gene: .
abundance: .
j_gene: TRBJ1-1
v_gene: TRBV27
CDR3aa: CASSYEVNTEAFF
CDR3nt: TGTGCCAGCAGTTACGAGGTGAACACTGAAGCTTTCTTT

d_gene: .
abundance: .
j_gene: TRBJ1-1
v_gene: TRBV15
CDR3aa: CATSREAGTMNTEAFF
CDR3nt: TGTGCCACCAGCAGAGAGGCAGGGACTATGAACACTGAAGCTTTCTTT

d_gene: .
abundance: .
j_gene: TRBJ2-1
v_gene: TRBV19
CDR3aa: CASSTSGLAPYNEQFF
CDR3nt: TGTGCCAGTAGTACTTCGGGGCTAGCGCCATACAATGAGCAGTTCTTC

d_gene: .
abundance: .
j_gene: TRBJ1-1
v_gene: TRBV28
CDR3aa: CASSFNLGVRTEAFF
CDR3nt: TGTGCCAGCAGTTTTAATTTAGGGGTGCGCACTGAAGCTTTCTTT

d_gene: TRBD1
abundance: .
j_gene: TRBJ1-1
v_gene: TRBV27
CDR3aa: CASSPTGGMNTEAFF
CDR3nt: TGTGCCAGCAGTCCTACAGGGGGCATGAACACTGAAGCTTTCTTT

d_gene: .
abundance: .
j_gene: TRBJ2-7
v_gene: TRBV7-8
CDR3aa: CASSHRRTQLDEQYF
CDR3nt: TGTGCCAGCAGCCACCGTCGGACTCAACTGGACGAGCAGTACTTC

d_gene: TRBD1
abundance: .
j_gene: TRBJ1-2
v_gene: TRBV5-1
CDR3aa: CASSRGQGNYGYTF
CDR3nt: TGCGCCAGCAGCCGGGGACAGGGGAACTATGGCTACACCTTC

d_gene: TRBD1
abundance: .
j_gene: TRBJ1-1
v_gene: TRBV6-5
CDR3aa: CASSFDRVSAFF
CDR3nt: TGTGCCAGCAGCTTCGACAGGGTGTCAGCTTTCTTT

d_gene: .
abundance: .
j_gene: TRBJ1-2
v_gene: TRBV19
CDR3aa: CASIASGAGGYTF
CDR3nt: TGTGCCAGTATCGCCTCGGGAGCCGGTGGCTACACCTTC

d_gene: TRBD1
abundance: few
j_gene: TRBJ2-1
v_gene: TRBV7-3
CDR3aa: CASSPGTGSNEQFF
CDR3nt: TGTGCCAGCAGCCCCGGGACAGGGAGCAATGAGCAGTTCTTC